The 8 T cell receptor beta chains reported below all come from one sample, sequenced in a study of cytomegalovirus exposure and HLA in healthy donors. PCR was performed using 60 Vbeta and 13 Jbeta primers. Sequencing used immunoSEQ multiplex PCR; TCRdb keeps in-frame clones, though not all of them. Among about 130,000 clones listed, around 81% were seen once. Sequenced input: PBMCs. The receptors were gathered from a woman in her forties or fifties in good health and CMV-seronegative.

The chain couples TRBV21-1 to TRBJ1-2. TRBV21-1 is termed a pseudogene. This CDR3 is 14 amino acids long. As DNA, the CDR3 is TGTGCCAGCAGCAAACGGCGGCACGTCTATGGCTACACCTTC. It yields the protein CASSKRRHVYGYTF.

V usage is TRBV6-6 and J usage is TRBJ2-3, with 11 bases lining up with TRBD2. Germline trimming cut 6 bases from V and 2 bases from J; bases unmatched to any gene: 7. Germline loops: CDR1 MNHNY, CDR2 SVGAGI (reference sequence). The CDR3 is 16 residues long. CDR3 sequence (DNA): TGTGCCAGCAGCCGTAGGACTAGCGGGTACACAGATACGCAGTATTTT. The encoded protein is CASSRRTSGYTDTQYF.

The chain uses TRBV5-6 and TRBJ1-1; a weak D match, TRBD1 (6 bases). Germline V lookup: CDR1 SGHDT, CDR2 YYEEEE. V lost 4 bases to trimming and J lost 2 bases, with 21 bases between them. The CDR3 has 17 amino acids. As DNA, the CDR3 is TGTGCCAGCAGCCCTACACAGGGACCGGGGAGAAACACTGAAGCTTTCTTT. It encodes CASSPTQGPGRNTEAFF.

J is TRBJ1-2 and V is TRBV28, with a weak D call TRBD1 (5 bases). Trimming took off 6 bases at V and 2 bases at J, with 13 bases between the two ends. The CDR3 runs 14 residues. The germline V gene encodes CDR1 MDHEN and CDR2 SYDVKM. The CDR3 loop is CASSHAGGNYGYTF. The CDR3 nucleotides read TGTGCCAGCAGCCACGCGGGGGGGAACTATGGCTACACCTTC.

The chain links TRBV27 to TRBJ2-7, with a tentative D call TRBD1 (7 bases). Trimming took off 2 bases at V and 6 bases at J, with 14 bases between the two ends. The CDR3 is made up of 14 amino acids. Germline values: CDR1 MNHEY, CDR2 SMNVEV (reference sequence). The DNA of the CDR3 is TGTGCCAGCAGTTTACAGGGGGGCAGCCTCGAGCAGTACTTC. This encodes CASSLQGGSLEQYF.

The chain has TRBV28 and TRBJ2-7; 10 nucleotides agree with TRBD1. Trimming at V came to 2 bases and at J to 3 bases, leaving 4 bases not matched to a gene. The length of the CDR3 is 15 residues. The V gene's germline CDR1 is MDHEN and CDR2 SYDVKM. The CDR3 sequence: CASSLPGTGDYEQYF. The CDR3 DNA reads TGTGCCAGCAGTTTACCCGGGACAGGGGACTACGAGCAGTACTTC.

The chain combines TRBV27 with TRBJ1-1; D is possibly TRBD1 (5 bases). The CDR3 is 14 amino acids. Between the trimmed V and J ends, which lost 6 bases and 8 bases, there was a span of 19 bases. Germline CDR1 MNHEY, CDR2 SMNVEV (reference sequence). The CDR3 spells CASRAGFRSSEAFF. The DNA for the CDR3 is TGTGCCAGCAGGGCAGGGTTCCGGTCATCGGAAGCTTTCTTT.

This rearrangement joins TRBV4-3 to TRBJ1-6; D is unclear. This CDR3 spans 19 amino acids. The V and J ends lost 1 base and 0 bases respectively, with 16 bases between them. Germline CDR1 and CDR2: LGHNA and YSLEER. This chain's CDR3 is CASSQAPVDFRSYNSPLHF. CDR3 sequence (DNA): TGCGCCAGCAGCCAAGCACCGGTGGACTTCCGCTCCTATAATTCACCCCTCCACTTT.